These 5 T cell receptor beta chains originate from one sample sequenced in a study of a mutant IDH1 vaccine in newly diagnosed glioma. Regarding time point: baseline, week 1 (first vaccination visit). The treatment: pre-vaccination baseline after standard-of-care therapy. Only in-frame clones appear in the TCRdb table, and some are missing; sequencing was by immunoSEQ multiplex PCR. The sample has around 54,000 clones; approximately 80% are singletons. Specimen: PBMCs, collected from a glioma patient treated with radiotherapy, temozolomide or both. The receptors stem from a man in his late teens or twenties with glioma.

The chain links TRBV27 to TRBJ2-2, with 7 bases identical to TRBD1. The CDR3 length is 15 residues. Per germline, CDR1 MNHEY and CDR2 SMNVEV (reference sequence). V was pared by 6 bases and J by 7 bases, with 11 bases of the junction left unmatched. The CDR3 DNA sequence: TGTGCCAGCAGGGCCGGGACAGCCAATCTCGGGGAGCTGTTTTTT. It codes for CASRAGTANLGELFF.

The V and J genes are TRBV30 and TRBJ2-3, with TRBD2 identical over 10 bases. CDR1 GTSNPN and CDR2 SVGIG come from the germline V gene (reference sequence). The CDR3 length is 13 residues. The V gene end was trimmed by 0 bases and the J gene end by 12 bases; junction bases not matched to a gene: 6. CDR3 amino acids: CAWSVGLAGDQYF. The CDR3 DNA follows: TGTGCCTGGAGTGTAGGGCTAGCGGGGGATCAGTATTTT.

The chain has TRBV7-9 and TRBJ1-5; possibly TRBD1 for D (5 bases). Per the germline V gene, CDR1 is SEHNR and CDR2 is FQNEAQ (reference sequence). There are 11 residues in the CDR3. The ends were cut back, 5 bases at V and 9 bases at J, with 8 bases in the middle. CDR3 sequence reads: CASSAQGPQHF. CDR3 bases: TGTGCCAGCAGCGCCCAGGGGCCCCAGCATTTT.

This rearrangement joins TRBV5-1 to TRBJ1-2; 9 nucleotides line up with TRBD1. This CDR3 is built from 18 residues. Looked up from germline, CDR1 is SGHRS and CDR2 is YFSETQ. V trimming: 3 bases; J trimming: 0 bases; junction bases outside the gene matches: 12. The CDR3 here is CASSSGDRELWANYGYTF. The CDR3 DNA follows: TGCGCCAGCAGCTCCGGGGACAGGGAGCTATGGGCTAACTATGGCTACACCTTC.

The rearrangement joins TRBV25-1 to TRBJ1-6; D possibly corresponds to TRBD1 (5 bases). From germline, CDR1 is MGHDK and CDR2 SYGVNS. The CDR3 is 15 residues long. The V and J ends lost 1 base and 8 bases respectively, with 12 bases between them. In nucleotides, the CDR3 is TGTGCCAGCAGTGAATCAGGGAGTCGGTATTCACCCCTCCACTTT. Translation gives CASSESGSRYSPLHF.